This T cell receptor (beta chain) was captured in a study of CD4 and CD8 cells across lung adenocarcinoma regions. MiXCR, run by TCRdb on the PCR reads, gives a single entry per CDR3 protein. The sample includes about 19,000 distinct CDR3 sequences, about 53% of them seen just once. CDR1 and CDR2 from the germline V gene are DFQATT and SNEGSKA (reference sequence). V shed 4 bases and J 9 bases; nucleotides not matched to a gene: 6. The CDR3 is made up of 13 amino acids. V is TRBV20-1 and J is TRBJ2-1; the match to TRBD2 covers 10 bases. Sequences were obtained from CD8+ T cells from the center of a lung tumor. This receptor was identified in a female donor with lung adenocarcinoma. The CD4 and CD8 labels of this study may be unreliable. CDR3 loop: CSANLAGAREQFF. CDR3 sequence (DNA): TGCAGTGCTAACCTAGCGGGAGCACGTGAGCAGTTCTTC.